These 3 T cell receptor beta chains share one sample of origin, sequenced in a study of OX40 agonist ivuxolimab in advanced cancers. Profiled with immunoSEQ multiplex PCR; TCRdb holds only in-frame clones, not every one. The sample has 50,000 to 80,000 clones; 80% to 90% are singletons. The sequencing used CD4+ or CD8+ T cells sorted from blood, collected in a trial of the OX40 agonist ivuxolimab. These receptor sequences come from an adult with an advanced solid tumor such as melanoma, head and neck, liver or kidney cancer.

This clone was counted a single time. The chain is built from TRBV10-3 and TRBJ2-3; 11 bases are a match to TRBD2. V dropped 4 bases and J dropped 6; count of bases not matched to a gene: 9. Per germline, CDR1 ENHRY and CDR2 SYGVKD. The CDR3 is 16 amino acids. In DNA, the CDR3 is TGTGCCATCAGTGGGCTAGCGGGGGGTCGGTCGGATACGCAGTATTTT. It is translated as CAISGLAGGRSDTQYF.

V and J are TRBV28 and TRBJ1-1; D is possibly TRBD1 (5 bases). Deletions cut 6 bases from V and 4 bases from J, with 12 bases between. There are 13 residues in the CDR3. The germline CDR1 and CDR2 sequences are MDHEN and SYDVKM. The CDR3: CASREPRGTEAFF. In DNA form, the CDR3 reads TGTGCCAGCAGGGAACCTAGGGGCACTGAAGCTTTCTTT.

This clone was picked up a small number of times. The V call is TRBV28, the J call TRBJ1-5; maybe TRBD1 (5 bases). Germline loops: CDR1 MDHEN, CDR2 SYDVKM. The CDR3 length is 17 residues. Between the trimmed V and J ends, which lost 6 bases and 4 bases, there was a span of 22 bases. The DNA of the CDR3 is TGTGCCAGCAGCTACGGGCGGGGCCCGAAGCATAATCAGCCCCAGCATTTT. As protein: CASSYGRGPKHNQPQHF.